The 3 T cell receptor beta chains presented below share a single source sample, sequenced in a study of PD-L1 blockade in urothelial cancer. Only in-frame clones appear in the TCRdb table, and some are missing; sequencing was by immunoSEQ multiplex PCR. The table lists fewer than 45,000 clones, 80% to 90% of them singletons. Sequenced here: PBMCs, sampled around atezolizumab (anti-PD-L1) treatment. These receptors were obtained from a man aged 55-75 years with urothelial cancer.

The V and J genes are TRBV10-2 and TRBJ2-3; 10 bases line up with TRBD2. V lost 5 bases, J lost 3 bases, and 11 bases stayed unmatched. In germline, CDR1 is WSHSY, CDR2 SAAADI. The CDR3 runs to 17 residues. This chain's CDR3 is CASSSQRGGFRTDTQYF. CDR3 in DNA: TGCGCCAGCAGTTCCCAGCGGGGGGGCTTTCGTACAGATACGCAGTATTTT.

J is TRBJ2-3 and V is TRBV5-8; 9 bases agree with TRBD2. Germline V gene lookup returns CDR1 SGHTS and CDR2 YDEGEE. This CDR3 is built from 15 residues. Trimming at V came to 2 bases and at J to 10 bases, leaving 11 bases not matched to a gene. The CDR3 region has the DNA TGTGCCAGCAGCTTAGCGGGGGGCAATCTAGGTCCGCAGTATTTT. Translated, it gives CASSLAGGNLGPQYF.

V and J are TRBV7-9 and TRBJ2-2, with a weak D call TRBD2 (7 bases). The CDR3 sequence is 18 residues long. Germline loops: CDR1 SEHNR, CDR2 FQNEAQ (reference sequence). V gave up 3 bases and J gave up 4 bases, with 21 bases separating them. CDR3 sequence: CASSFPSGEGVVTGELFF. The DNA for the CDR3 is TGTGCCAGCAGCTTTCCCTCTGGGGAGGGGGTTGTCACCGGGGAGCTGTTTTTT.